The 11 T cell receptor beta chains below come from one sample, sequenced in a study of T-cell memory formation after mild COVID-19. MiXCR was run by TCRdb on the 5' RACE reads, yielding one entry per CDR3 protein. The table lists over 120,000 distinct CDR3 sequences, less than 25% of them singletons. The material sequenced was PBMCs or a T cell subset sorted from them (not recorded which). These receptor sequences come from an adult woman who had mild COVID-19 (a few samples of this study predate the infection). Cell type and time point are not known.

This chain uses TRBV4-1 with TRBJ1-1; D is perhaps TRBD1 (6 bases). The germline V gene encodes CDR1 MGHRA and CDR2 YSYEKL. The CDR3 loop spans 13 amino acids. The V end was cut by 1 base, the J end by 8 bases, with 11 bases between. The CDR3 DNA is TGCGCCAGCAGCCAAGGCGGGGGGCGAGAAGCTTTCTTT. Translated, it gives CASSQGGGREAFF.

The chain carries TRBV9 and TRBJ2-1, with unresolved D. The CDR3 length is 19 residues. V lost 3 bases and J lost 0, with 22 bases in between. Germline CDR1 reads SGDLS; CDR2 reads YYNGEE. The CDR3 spells CASSGDSFGQKSSYNEQFF. The CDR3 region has the DNA TGTGCCAGCAGCGGTGACTCGTTTGGGCAGAAGAGCTCCTACAATGAGCAGTTCTTC.

The rearrangement links TRBV7-3 to TRBJ1-1; D ambiguous. This CDR3 is 14 amino acids long. Deletions cut 2 bases from V and 7 bases from J, with 14 bases between. Germline CDR1 is SGHTA and CDR2 is FQGTGA. The CDR3 loop reads CASSLYGVEGEAFF. DNA of the CDR3: TGTGCCAGCAGCTTATATGGGGTAGAGGGTGAAGCTTTCTTT.

CDR3 sequence: CASSVGTGVVGYTF. The CDR3 region has the DNA TGTGCCAGCAGCGTCGGGACAGGGGTTGTTGGCTACACCTTC. V is TRBV5-5 and J is TRBJ1-2, with TRBD1 identical over 10 bases. The CDR3 contains 14 residues. Looked up from germline, CDR1 is SGHKS and CDR2 is YYEKEE (reference sequence). With 4 bases clipped from V and 7 bases from J, the junction kept 7 bases outside the gene matches.

This clonotype was recorded only once. This chain joins TRBV6-5 and TRBJ1-2; 8 nucleotides line up with TRBD1. The J segment lost 12 bases and the V segment lost 6 bases, leaving 15 bases of the junction unmatched. CDR3 length: 14 residues. Germline V gene sequence: CDR1 MNHEY, CDR2 SVGAGI. Here the CDR3 reads CASSKTGAYLVNTF. CDR3 in DNA: TGTGCCAGCAGCAAGACAGGGGCCTACTTGGTGAACACCTTC.

This clonotype was seen more than once but under ten times. V and J are TRBV6-2 or TRBV6-3 and TRBJ2-3; 8 bases are a match to TRBD1. The CDR3 consists of 14 residues. CDR1 is MNHEY and CDR2 is SVGEGT in the germline V gene. V shed 2 bases, J shed 4 bases, and the junction held 2 bases outside the gene matches. CDR3 sequence (DNA): TGTGCCAGCAGTTACGGACAGGGTGCAGATACGCAGTATTTT. It codes for CASSYGQGADTQYF.

As DNA, the CDR3 is TGTGCCAGCAGCTCCTCGGGACGGCTTTCCAATGAGCAGTTCTTC. Its protein product is CASSSSGRLSNEQFF. The chain is built from TRBV9 and TRBJ2-1; TRBD1 or TRBD2 may be the D gene (5 bases each). The CDR3 contains 15 residues. The germline V and J ends were trimmed by 4 bases and 6 bases, with 17 bases remaining between them. CDR1 is SGDLS, CDR2 YYNGEE, per germline.

The chain recombines TRBV7-9 with TRBJ2-5; 8 bases align to TRBD2. CDR1 SEHNR and CDR2 FQNEAQ come from the germline V gene (reference sequence). J gave up 4 bases and V 3 bases, and 13 bases lay outside the gene matches. The CDR3 is 17 amino acids. The CDR3 DNA sequence: TGTGCCAGCAGCTTCCCGACGGCGGGAGGAGGGGGAGAGACCCAGTACTTC. Amino acids: CASSFPTAGGGGETQYF.

The chain joins TRBV15 to TRBJ2-7; the match to TRBD2 covers 9 bases. The V segment lost 0 bases and the J segment 6 bases; nucleotides outside the gene matches: 6. The CDR3 length is 15 residues. Looked up from germline, CDR1 is LNHNV and CDR2 is YYDKDF (reference sequence). DNA of the CDR3: TGTGCCACCAGCAGAGATGCGGGGGGGTTCGGCGAGCAGTACTTC. As protein: CATSRDAGGFGEQYF.

The chain recombines TRBV27 with TRBJ1-2; D remains ambiguous. V lost 5 bases, J lost 7 bases, and 11 bases lay in between. Germline CDR1 reads MNHEY; CDR2 reads SMNVEV (reference sequence). The CDR3 runs 12 residues. The CDR3 region is CASSPYSGGYTF. The CDR3, as DNA: TGTGCCAGCAGTCCTTACTCGGGTGGCTACACCTTC.

There are a few counts of this clonotype. The gene calls are TRBV11-2 and TRBJ2-1, with D possibly TRBD2 on 5 matching bases. The V end lost 10 bases, the J end lost 6 bases, and 10 bases lay between the germline ends. CDR1 SGHAT and CDR2 FQNNGV come from the germline V gene. The CDR3 totals 11 residues. CDR3 amino acids: CAIQRFNEQFF. CDR3 sequence (DNA): TGTGCCATCCAGCGGTTCAATGAGCAGTTCTTC.